This record covers a single T cell receptor beta chain. The antigen is not known. This entry comes from a study of shared clonotypes between healthy human individuals. The wider study: Donors had three CD4 naive, three CD4 memory, two CD8 naive and one CD8 memory plate apiece. Study-level findings and limits: Shared clonotypes across all four donors exceeded non-shared ones in generation probability.

Every subset had its genomic DNA shared out evenly among several immunoSEQ plates. Here immunoSEQ multiplex PCR was the method, and the copy in TCRdb shows in-frame clones only, minus some. The sample records 2 million to 2.5 million clones, around 92% being singletons. Everyone who donated was a Caucasian adult who lived in Nashville, Tennessee. The CDR3 totals 14 residues. Per germline, CDR1 MNHNY and CDR2 SVGAGI (reference sequence). V lost 1 base and J lost 3, with 9 bases in between. The sequencing input was naive CD4+ T cells from PBMCs. The subset was: CD45RA+ positively selected. The chain couples TRBV6-6 to TRBJ1-1; D may be TRBD1 (6 bases). The TCR comes from a man aged 18-30 years in good health. Some clones in this sample may be carry-over from other donors' samples. In DNA form, the CDR3 reads TGTGCCAGCAGTTACTTGGCAGGGGACACTGAAGCTTTCTTT. This gives the protein CASSYLAGDTEAFF.